What follows are 25 T cell receptor beta chains derived from one specimen sequenced in a study of CD8+CD57+ T cells in acquired aplastic anemia. Only patients with CD8+CD57+ cell expansion on flow cytometry were chosen for sequencing. TCR beta VDJ and CDR3 profiling used genomic DNA as template. Each CDR3 protein is one row after TCRdb ran MiXCR on the reads. This repertoire shows approximately 190,000 distinct CDR3 sequences, more than 45% found once; its top ten account for about 9.7%. Sequenced material: sorted CD4+, CD8+, or CD8+CD57+ T cells (not recorded which) from PBMCs. The receptor set was obtained from a human donor with aplastic anemia.

V gene TRBV5-5 combines with J gene TRBJ1-1, with unresolved D. The V gene lost 4 bases and the J gene lost 3 bases, with 10 bases spanning the gap. Germline assignment: CDR1 SGHKS and CDR2 YYEKEE (reference sequence). The CDR3 consists of 13 residues. CDR3 in DNA: TGTGCCAGCAGCCTCGTTACCTACACTGAAGCTTTCTTT. Translation gives CASSLVTYTEAFF.

This clonotype was detected once. This chain connects TRBV7-2 to TRBJ1-1; D remains ambiguous. V was cut by 1 base and J by 3 bases, with 6 bases left in between. Germline values: CDR1 SGHTA, CDR2 FQGNSA. This CDR3 is built from 13 residues. The CDR3 coding sequence is TGTGCCAGCAGCTTAGGCCCTTACACTGAAGCTTTCTTT. Translation: CASSLGPYTEAFF.

The V gene is TRBV2, the J gene TRBJ1-2; 8 bases are shared with TRBD1. CDR1 is SNHLY and CDR2 is FYNNEI in the germline V gene. The CDR3 contains 13 residues. The V and J ends lost 6 bases and 2 bases, in that order; junction bases with no gene match: 2. As DNA, the CDR3 is TGTGCCAGCAGAGGGACAGGCAACTATGGCTACACCTTC. Encoded protein: CASRGTGNYGYTF.

Many counts were recorded for this clonotype. The V and J genes are TRBV5-5 and TRBJ2-5; 8 bases are a match to TRBD1. V shed 4 bases, J shed 5 bases, and the junction held 7 bases outside the gene matches. Germline values: CDR1 SGHKS, CDR2 YYEKEE (reference sequence). The CDR3 consists of 14 residues. The CDR3 coding sequence is TGTGCCAGCAGCACTACCAGGGGGCTGGAGACCCAGTACTTC. As protein: CASSTTRGLETQYF.

This clonotype occurred many times. The rearrangement uses TRBV10-3 and TRBJ1-5; D ambiguous. V dropped 3 bases and J dropped 9 bases, with 6 bases sitting between them. The CDR3 has 11 amino acids. Looked up from germline, CDR1 is ENHRY and CDR2 is SYGVKD. CDR3: CAISESRPQHF. CDR3 DNA sequence: TGTGCCATCAGTGAATCCAGGCCCCAGCATTTT.

In this sample, this clonotype turned up a few times. This clone may be a read error of a much larger clone one base away. The J gene is TRBJ2-7, the V gene TRBV4-1, with 7 bases that match TRBD2. Germline values: CDR1 MGHRA, CDR2 YSYEKL. This CDR3 spans 17 amino acids. CDR3 DNA: TGCGCCAGCAGCCAAGTTAGGGTCTGGCGGGAGCACTACGGGCAGTACTTC. Translating it yields CASSQVRVWREHYGQYF.

This rearrangement joins TRBV7-6 to TRBJ2-5, with 9 bases matching TRBD2. Germline V gene lookup returns CDR1 SGHVS and CDR2 FNYEAQ. The CDR3 loop spans 16 amino acids. J was trimmed by 4 bases and V by 8 bases; bases with no gene match: 14. For the CDR3, the DNA is TGTGCCAGCCAACTCGGGGCTAGCGGGGTAGTAGAGACCCAGTACTTC. Translation: CASQLGASGVVETQYF.

The chain links TRBV7-8 to TRBJ1-2, with D unresolved. The length of the CDR3 is 11 residues. V lost 6 bases to trimming and J lost 5 bases, with 7 bases between them. Germline-derived CDR1 and CDR2 are SGHVS and FQNEAQ. Here the CDR3 reads CASRSEYGYTF. The CDR3 DNA reads as TGTGCCAGCAGGTCAGAGTATGGCTACACCTTC.

The rearrangement uses TRBV9 and TRBJ1-4, with 9 nucleotides matching TRBD1. The CDR3 runs 16 residues. With 0 bases clipped from V and 8 bases from J, the junction kept 8 bases outside the gene matches. CDR1 and CDR2 (germline): SGDLS, YYNGEE. The CDR3 here is CASSVGTGQGNEKLFF. Here the CDR3 DNA reads TGTGCCAGCAGCGTAGGAACCGGACAGGGGAACGAAAAACTGTTTTTT.

This clonotype has ten or more counts. V is TRBV19 and J is TRBJ1-1; the D is unclear. With 5 bases removed from V and 1 base from J, the gap between germline ends came to 11 bases. The length of the CDR3 is 14 residues. Germline-derived CDR1 and CDR2 are LNHDA and SQIVND (reference sequence). CDR3 residues: CASSAWGSNTEAFF. In DNA form, the CDR3 reads TGTGCCAGTAGTGCCTGGGGTTCGAACACTGAAGCTTTCTTT. The whole variable domain, remainder taken from reference TRBV19 and TRBJ1-1, is DGGITQSPKYLFRKEGQNVTLSCEQNLNHDAMYWYRQDPGQGLRLIYYSQIVNDFQKGDIAEGYSVSREKKESFPLTVTSAQKNPTAFYLCASSAWGSNTEAFFGQGTRLTVV.

There are a few counts of this clonotype. The chain recombines TRBV3-1 with TRBJ2-4; a possible D gene is TRBD2 (7 bases). This CDR3 region has 14 residues. The germline CDR1 and CDR2 sequences are LGHDT and YNNKEL (reference sequence). V lost 2 bases and J lost 9, with 14 bases in between. The CDR3 reads CASSQSGKGGIQYF. CDR3 sequence (DNA): TGTGCCAGCAGCCAAAGCGGGAAGGGGGGCATTCAGTACTTC. Drawing the rest from reference TRBV3-1 and TRBJ2-4, the complete variable domain is DTAVSQTPKYLVTQMGNDKSIKCEQNLGHDTMYWYKQDSKKFLKIMFSYNNKELIINETVPNRFSPKSPDKAHLNLHINSLELGDSAVYFCASSQSGKGGIQYFGAGTRLSVL.

This clonotype was picked up many times. The rearrangement joins TRBV29-1 to TRBJ2-5; the match to TRBD2 covers 13 bases. Germline values: CDR1 SQVTM, CDR2 ANQGSEA. The J segment lost 4 bases and the V segment lost 1 base, leaving 3 bases of the junction unmatched. The CDR3 extends over 15 amino acids. The CDR3 region is CSVEGLAGGRETQYF. CDR3 bases: TGCAGCGTTGAAGGACTAGCGGGAGGACGAGAGACCCAGTACTTC. The whole variable domain, remainder taken from reference TRBV29-1 and TRBJ2-5, is SAVISQKPSRDICQRGTSLTIQCQVDSQVTMMFWYRQQPGQSLTLIATANQGSEATYESGFVIDKFPISRPNLTFSTLTVSNMSPEDSSIYLCSVEGLAGGRETQYFGPGTRLLVL.

The rearrangement uses TRBV20-1 and TRBJ1-5; D remains unclear. V lost 0 bases, J lost 6 bases, and 12 bases lay in between. CDR3 length equals 14 residues. Germline CDR1 DFQATT, CDR2 SNEGSKA (reference sequence). The CDR3: CSARDAGMGQPQHF. CDR3 coding DNA: TGCAGTGCTAGAGATGCAGGTATGGGTCAGCCCCAGCATTTT.

V gene TRBV4-2 combines with J gene TRBJ2-2; either TRBD1 or TRBD2 may fit D (6 bases each). Trimming stripped 0 bases from V and 9 bases from J, with 14 bases between. CDR1 and CDR2 (germline): LGHNA, YNFKEQ. The CDR3 consists of 15 residues. DNA of the CDR3: TGTGCCAGCAGCCAAGATCTTGCCGGGGGCCGGGAGCTGTTTTTT. Translated, it gives CASSQDLAGGRELFF.

This clonotype was found a few times. The chain has TRBV7-9 and TRBJ2-7; weak D call: TRBD1 (5 bases). Germline CDR1 SEHNR, CDR2 FQNEAQ (reference sequence). Trimming stripped 1 base from V and 6 bases from J, with 10 bases between. The CDR3 is 13 amino acids. For the CDR3, the DNA is TGTGCCAGCAGCTTAGAGGGTAGGGGCGAGCAGTACTTC. Translating it yields CASSLEGRGEQYF. The full variable domain, its missing parts supplied by reference TRBV7-9 and TRBJ2-7, is DTGVSQNPRHKITKRGQNVTFRCDPISEHNRLYWYRQTLGQGPEFLTYFQNEAQLEKSRLLSDRFSAERPKGSFSTLEIQRTEQGDSAMYLCASSLEGRGEQYFGPGTRLTVT.

The rearrangement links TRBV6-2 or TRBV6-3 to TRBJ2-3; tentatively, D is TRBD2 (6 bases). The CDR3 is 14 amino acids. CDR1 is MNHEY, CDR2 SVGEGT, per germline. The V end was cut by 5 bases, the J end by 1 base, with 10 bases between. CDR3 protein: CASSRDSGTDTQYF. CDR3 in DNA: TGTGCCAGCAGTCGGGACTCTGGCACAGATACGCAGTATTTT.

Worth noting for this clonotype: This may be a read error: a much more frequent sequence differs by one nucleotide. The chain has TRBV24-1 and TRBJ2-7; the D gene is possibly TRBD2 (5 bases). Trimming left V 1 base short and J 3 bases short, with 12 bases between. The germline gives CDR1 KGHDR, CDR2 SFDVKD. The CDR3 runs to 15 residues. This chain's CDR3 is CATSDFTAGGYEQYF. The CDR3 DNA sequence: TGTGCCACCAGTGATTTCACAGCCGGAGGCTACGAGCAGTACTTC.

This clonotype was counted many times. The chain employs TRBV6-1 and TRBJ1-1, with no clear D. The germline V and J ends were trimmed by 6 bases and 3 bases, with 20 bases remaining between them. This CDR3 is 16 amino acids long. Germline CDR1 reads MNHNS; CDR2 reads SASEGT. CDR3 amino acids: CASRRSGPEGDTEAFF. The DNA for the CDR3 is TGTGCCAGCAGACGATCAGGACCGGAAGGAGACACTGAAGCTTTCTTT.

This clonotype was detected only a few times. The V call is TRBV2, the J call TRBJ2-7; possible D gene TRBD1, 6 bases. Trimming cost V 8 bases and J 3 bases, with 11 bases left between them. Germline V gene data show CDR1 as SNHLY and CDR2 as FYNNEI. The CDR3 runs 12 residues. The CDR3 DNA reads as TGTGCCAGCGGGACACGGTACTACGAGCAGTACTTC. It translates to CASGTRYYEQYF.

In regard to this clonotype: The CDR3 ends on some other residue instead of the conserved phenylalanine or tryptophan, so this is likely a read error. The V gene is TRBV2, the J gene TRBJ1-2; D is unclear. The CDR3 is made up of 12 amino acids. Trimming shortened V by 8 bases and J by 7 bases, and 14 bases separated the two germline ends. Germline lookup yields CDR1 SNHLY and CDR2 FYNNEI. CDR3 DNA: TGTGCCAGCGTAGACGACGGGTCTGGCTACACCTTG. This codes for CASVDDGSGYTL.

The genes are TRBV19 and TRBJ2-2; D is possibly TRBD1 (6 bases). Trimming took off 3 bases at V and 6 bases at J, with 11 bases between the two ends. Germline CDR1 is LNHDA and CDR2 is SQIVND (reference sequence). The CDR3 runs 14 residues. Written as DNA, the CDR3 is TGTGCCAGTAGTATTTGGGGGCGGCCCGGGGAGCTGTTTTTT. Translating gives CASSIWGRPGELFF.

The rearrangement uses TRBV19 and TRBJ1-2, with D hard to call. Germline CDR1 reads LNHDA; CDR2 reads SQIVND (reference sequence). Trimming cost V 2 bases and J 6 bases, with 13 bases left between them. The CDR3 is 14 amino acids. The DNA for the CDR3 is TGTGCCAGTAGTATAATCGCTAGCGGGCATGGCTACACCTTC. Encoded protein: CASSIIASGHGYTF.

The chain joins TRBV10-3 to TRBJ2-7; tentatively, D is TRBD2 (5 bases). Germline values: CDR1 ENHRY, CDR2 SYGVKD. Trimming shortened V by 1 base and J by 3 bases, and 13 bases separated the two germline ends. The CDR3 is 15 residues long. CDR3 sequence: CAISELKEGYYEQYF. CDR3 DNA sequence: TGTGCCATCAGTGAGTTGAAAGAGGGTTACTACGAGCAGTACTTC.

This clonotype was seen ten or more times. CDR3 protein: CSALSGQGRTYSNQPQHF. DNA for the CDR3: TGCAGTGCTCTATCGGGACAGGGGAGGACGTATAGCAATCAGCCCCAGCATTTT. The chain carries TRBV20-1 and TRBJ1-5, with 10 bases matching TRBD1. Germline V gene data show CDR1 as DFQATT and CDR2 as SNEGSKA (reference sequence). CDR3 length equals 18 residues. J lost 0 bases, V lost 5 bases, and 13 bases had no gene match.

The rearrangement uses TRBV28 and TRBJ2-7; 10 bases agree with TRBD1. The CDR3 runs 15 residues. The trim removed 5 bases at V and 4 bases at J, leaving 8 bases unmatched. CDR1 and CDR2 from the germline V gene are MDHEN and SYDVKM. CDR3 protein: CASSTPMGQGYEQYF. In nucleotides, the CDR3 is TGTGCCAGCAGTACTCCAATGGGACAGGGGTACGAGCAGTACTTC. Complete variable domain (other parts from reference TRBV28 and TRBJ2-7): DVKVTQSSRYLVKRTGEKVFLECVQDMDHENMFWYRQDPGLGLRLIYFSYDVKMKEKGDIPEGYSVSREKKERFSLILESASTNQTSMYLCASSTPMGQGYEQYFGPGTRLTVT.